These T cell receptor beta chains were read from a single sample in a study of blood T cells in healthy people across ages. TCRdb redid the calling of the 5' RACE reads with MiXCR, one entry per CDR3 protein. Among 450,000 to 700,000 distinct CDR3 sequences listed, about 26% were seen once. The specimen was blood. The source is a woman in her sixties or seventies in good health. Each CDR3 is given with its conserved first and last residue. Fields, in order: CDR3 protein, V gene, clone size, J gene. The size of a clone is reported for some rows only, either as once, few or many, or as a class for expanded clones.

CSVGDRFYEQYF TRBV29-1 - -
CASSSFPAMQFF TRBV7-2 - -
CSVDNRGNTEAFF TRBV29-1 - TRBJ1-1
CASSPDGGSTGAFF TRBV5-1 few TRBJ1-1
CASRLAGPVQETQYF TRBV2 few TRBJ2-5
CASSLARLNEQFF TRBV11-1 many TRBJ2-1
CASSSLRRGAVDTQYF TRBV4-2 - TRBJ2-3
CASSPQDRGNQNIQYF TRBV7-9 few TRBJ2-4
CASSPSLLSTDTQYF TRBV7-2 - TRBJ2-3
CASSLNFYRSGGLNTIYF TRBV5-1 few TRBJ1-3
CASSTRHVSSTDTQYF TRBV9 few TRBJ2-3
CSGNRDSQETQYF TRBV20-1 many TRBJ2-5
CASSQDRYTNNEQFF TRBV4-2 - TRBJ2-1
CASSPSPGQGAPQRAFF TRBV9 - TRBJ1-1
CSATFRDTQYF TRBV20-1 - TRBJ2-3
CASRITGVETQYF TRBV11-2 - TRBJ2-5
CASSLVATGINSPLHF TRBV5-1 - TRBJ1-6
CASSLLQNQEKLFF TRBV5-1 few TRBJ1-4
CASSQVGVDSPLHF TRBV4-2 - TRBJ1-6
CAIGAGSATDTQYF TRBV10-3 - TRBJ2-3
CASSEARGGGYTF TRBV2 many TRBJ1-2
CSAGKGLGTDTQYF TRBV20-1 many TRBJ2-3
CSARDNVETKNIQYF TRBV20-1 - TRBJ2-4